A single sample is the source of the 2 T cell receptor beta chains below, sequenced in a study of cytomegalovirus exposure and HLA in healthy donors. Both 60 Vbeta primers and 13 Jbeta primers went into the PCR. Profiled with immunoSEQ multiplex PCR; TCRdb holds only in-frame clones, not every one. There are approximately 120,000 clones in the sample; 70% to 90% occur only once, and 15% to 20% lies in the top ten. Sequencing input: PBMCs. These receptors originate from a man aged 18 to 30 in good health and CMV-seropositive.

This clone was picked up a small number of times. The rearrangement links TRBV2 to TRBJ2-3, with a possible D match to TRBD1 (6 bases). CDR1 is SNHLY, CDR2 FYNNEI, per germline. V was cut by 4 bases and J by 4 bases, with 9 bases left in between. The CDR3 covers 13 residues. This CDR3 reads CASSGGGADTQYF. For the CDR3, the DNA is TGTGCCAGCAGTGGAGGGGGTGCAGATACGCAGTATTTT.

The V call is TRBV28, the J call TRBJ2-7; TRBD1 aligns across 8 bases. The CDR3 consists of 15 residues. CDR1 is MDHEN and CDR2 is SYDVKM in the germline V gene. Unmatched junction bases numbered 4, after V lost 3 bases and J lost 0 bases. DNA of the CDR3: TGTGCCAGCAGTTTCAGGGGGCCTAGCTCCTACGAGCAGTACTTC. This sequence encodes CASSFRGPSSYEQYF. The full variable domain, completed using reference TRBV28 and TRBJ2-7, is DVKVTQSSRYLVKRTGEKVFLECVQDMDHENMFWYRQDPGLGLRLIYFSYDVKMKEKGDIPEGYSVSREKKERFSLILESASTNQTSMYLCASSFRGPSSYEQYFGPGTRLTVT.